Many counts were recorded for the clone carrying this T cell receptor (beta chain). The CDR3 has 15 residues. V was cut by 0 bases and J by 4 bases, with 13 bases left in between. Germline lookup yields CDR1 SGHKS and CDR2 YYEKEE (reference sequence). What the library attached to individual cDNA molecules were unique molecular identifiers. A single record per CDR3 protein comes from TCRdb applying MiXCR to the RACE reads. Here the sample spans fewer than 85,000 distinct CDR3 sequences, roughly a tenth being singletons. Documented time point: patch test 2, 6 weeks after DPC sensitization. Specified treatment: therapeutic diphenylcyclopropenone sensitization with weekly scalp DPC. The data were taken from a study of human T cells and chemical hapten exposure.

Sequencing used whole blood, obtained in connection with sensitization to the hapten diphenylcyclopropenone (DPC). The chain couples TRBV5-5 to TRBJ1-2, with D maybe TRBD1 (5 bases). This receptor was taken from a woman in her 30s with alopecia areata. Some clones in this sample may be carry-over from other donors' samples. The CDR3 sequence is CASSLVQGVLYGYTF. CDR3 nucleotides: TGTGCCAGCAGCTTGGTTCAGGGCGTTCTCTATGGCTACACCTTC.